This T cell receptor beta chain appears in the sequencing data of a study of T cells after yellow fever vaccination. Findings and caveats of the study: Overall, a small share of clonotypes was seen in both CD4 and CD8 compartments. Clones that expanded after primary vaccination mostly reappeared after the booster (just over 95% CD4, 75% to 90% CD8).

The study made its TCR cDNA through 5'RACE template switching. That step introduced a universal primer site along with UMIs. A single record per CDR3 protein comes from TCRdb applying MiXCR to the 5' RACE reads. This table has under 550,000 distinct CDR3 sequences, 20% to 25% appearing once. On this clonotype: Its antigen remains unknown.

In germline, CDR1 is SGHRS, CDR2 YFSETQ. V was pared by 4 bases and J by 10 bases, with 18 bases between. This CDR3 region has 15 residues. This clonotype was sampled from a man between 18 and 29 years old who received the YFV17D yellow fever vaccine. The V gene is TRBV5-1, the J gene TRBJ1-6; D remains ambiguous. The sequenced sample was PBMCs, obtained approximately 22 days after the first yellow fever vaccination. The CDR3 here is CASSTQRTDGSPLHF. The CDR3 bases are TGCGCCAGCAGCACCCAAAGGACCGACGGGTCACCCCTCCACTTT.